This T cell receptor beta chain is drawn from a study of shared clonotypes between healthy human individuals (TCRdb year 2020). For context, the study as a whole: Three men and two women, aged 18 to 49 years, made up the cohort. To estimate repertoire size and how much clonotypes are shared between individuals, the study performed deep sequencing of blood TCR repertoires from roughly five healthy adults. Leukapheresis yielded between about 0.85 and 10 billion PBMCs per donor. For each donor, CD4 naive and CD4 memory were each run on three plates, CD8 naive on two plates, and CD8 memory on one plate. To increase sequencing depth and limit assay-specific biases, TCR repertoire library preparation and sequencing were carried out by different laboratories using diverse techniques. Paper-wide results and their limitations: Based on pairwise subsampling, the degree of clonotype sharing among donors was expected to be affected by sequencing depth. Estimated clonotype richness was generally larger for naive than for memory subsets. Sampling was limited to blood, and TCR repertoires in tissue likely differ from TCR repertoires in blood. Clonotypes shared by all four sorted-subset donors showed higher generation probabilities than non-shared clonotypes. Because the study included a small number of donors, the genetic and exposure-history diversity represented was limited. Sharing across a few donors was observed for around 5% of naive CD4, about 4% of naive CD8, about 2.5% of memory CD4, and approximately 0.41% of memory CD8 clonotypes. Incomplete sequencing was indicated by rarefaction of sorted-subset datasets, despite the large sequencing depth.

CDR1 and CDR2 (ENHRY, SYGVKD) derive from the germline V gene. V is shortened by 3 bases, J by 2 bases, and the region joining them spans 14 bases. The CDR3 measures 16 amino acids from cysteine to phenylalanine. Only CDR3 DNA is held: 48 bases, read in frame from base 1. Of note for this clone: Its antigen remains unidentified. Base quality data are lacking; no much larger clone is found one base away.

Healthy HIV-negative adults with no recently reported acute infections or vaccinations were included as donors. Every donor was a Caucasian adult residing in Nashville, Tennessee, USA. CD4+ T cells were enriched through magnetic negative selection, after which naive cells were positively selected on CD45RA and the remaining negative fraction served as the memory subset. After blood collection by leukapheresis, PBMCs were isolated using Ficoll-Histopaque density gradient centrifugation and then cryopreserved in the vapor phase of liquid nitrogen. Analytical flow cytometry was used to check the purity and quantity of every magnetically sorted T cell population. Each sorted fraction had its genomic DNA isolated and then quantified by UV absorbance on a Nanodrop 2000c. TCR CDR3 regions were amplified from genomic DNA by multiplex PCR using the deep immunoSEQ assay. Extracted genomic DNA from each cell subset was spread evenly across all wells of several immunoSEQ 96-well plates, with each plate serving as a replicate. For sorted subsets, about 200 ng genomic DNA, equal to tens of thousands of T cell genomes, was loaded into each replicate PCR. Purified libraries were quantified with a Qubit 3.0 fluorometer, sized on a Bioanalyzer 2100, and re-quantified with the KAPA Library Quantification kit. Each immunoSEQ 96-well plate was sequenced on its own single-read 150-cycle Illumina NextSeq 550 flow cell. On the authors' methods: Because the immunoSEQ output held only junctional sequences and lacked quality scores, the filtering could not match the filtering applied to full-length reads. To assign V/J genes and CDR3, sequences were annotated against IMGT germline references using PyIR, a Python wrapper for IgBLAST v1.9. Reads were removed for weak V/J assignments (E-value above 1e-6), missing CDR3, stop codons, out-of-frame junctions, or ambiguous translated residues. A V3J clonotype was defined by an identical inferred V gene, J gene, and CDR3 amino acid sequence. The percentage overlap between two repertoires was calculated by dividing the number of shared unique clonotypes by the size of the smaller repertoire. Richness of each repertoire was evaluated using RTK rarefaction, the Chao1 estimator, and Recon v2.1 estimates of unobserved clonotypes. Generation probabilities were computed with OLGA for all TCRbeta clonotypes obtained by the gDNA method from four donors. TCRdb limited this immuneACCESS table to in-frame rearrangements with V and J called. A share of clones is missing; checked studies link under half to unresolved V genes, and the rest is unexplained. V and J calls and clone size come straight from that table; D and trimming were deduced from the DNA. The sample data list more than 850,000 clones, and 75% to 85% of these were observed just once. The top ten constitute 0.4% to 0.55% of the sample.

Sequencing used memory CD4+ T cells from PBMCs. The cell subset or site tag for this specimen amounts to: CD45RA-negative fraction. The TCR comes from a man between 18 and 35 years old in good health. Some clones in this sample may be carry-over from other donors' samples. The V and J segments used are TRBV10-3 and TRBJ1-5; a tentative D match to TRBD1 spans 5 bases. The DNA sequence is given as TGTGCCATCAGTGACTCTAGGGGTCCGGGCAATCAGCCCCAGCATTTT. This translates into CAISDSRGPGNQPQHF.